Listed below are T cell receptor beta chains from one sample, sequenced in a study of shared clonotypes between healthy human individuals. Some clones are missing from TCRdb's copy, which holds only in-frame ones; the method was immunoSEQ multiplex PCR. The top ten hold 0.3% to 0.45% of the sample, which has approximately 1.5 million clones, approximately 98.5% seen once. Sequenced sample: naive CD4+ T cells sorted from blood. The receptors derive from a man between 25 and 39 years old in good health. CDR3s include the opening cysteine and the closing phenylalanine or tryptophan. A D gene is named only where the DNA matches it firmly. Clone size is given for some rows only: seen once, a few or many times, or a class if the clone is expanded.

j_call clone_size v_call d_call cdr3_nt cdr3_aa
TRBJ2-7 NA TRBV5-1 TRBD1 TGCGCCAGCAGTGCCGGGACAGGGATATCCTACGAGCAGTACTTC CASSAGTGISYEQYF
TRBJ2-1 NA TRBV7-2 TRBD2 TGTGCCAGCAGGATGGGGGTCAGCGGGAGGGCCTTTAGTGAGCAGTTCTTC CASRMGVSGRAFSEQFF
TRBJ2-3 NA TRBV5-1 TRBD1 TGCGCCAGCAGCAGCGGGACAGGGGGCGGCACAGATACGCAGTATTTT CASSSGTGGGTDTQYF
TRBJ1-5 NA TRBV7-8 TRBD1 TGTGCCAGCAGCTTAAAAGGATGGACAGGCGATCAGCCCCAGCATTTT CASSLKGWTGDQPQHF
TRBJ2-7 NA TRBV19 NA TGTGCCAGTAGTTCGCTAAGCTCCTACGAGCAGTACTTC CASSSLSSYEQYF
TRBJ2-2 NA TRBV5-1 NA TGCGCCAGCAGCTTGGCCATAGGAAATACAGCCCGACCCGGGGAGCTGTTTTTT CASSLAIGNTARPGELFF
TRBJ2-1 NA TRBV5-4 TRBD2 TGTGCCAGCAGCGTTCCGACTAGCGGCAATGAGCAGTTCTTC CASSVPTSGNEQFF
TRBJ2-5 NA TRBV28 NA TGTGCCAGCAGTCGCTCCGCGGAGACCCAGTACTTC CASSRSAETQYF
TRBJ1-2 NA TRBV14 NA TGTGCCAGCAGCCAAGGCTGGATTAACTATGGCTACACCTTC CASSQGWINYGYTF
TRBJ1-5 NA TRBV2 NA TGTGCCAGCACTCCAACAGGGTTGAATCAGCCCCAGCATTTT CASTPTGLNQPQHF
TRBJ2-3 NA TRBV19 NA TGTGCCAGTAGTATGAGCCCGGCTAGCACAGATACGCAGTATTTT CASSMSPASTDTQYF
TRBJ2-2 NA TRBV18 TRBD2 TGTGCCAGCTCACCGGGGACTAGCGGTAACACCGGGGAGCTGTTTTTT CASSPGTSGNTGELFF
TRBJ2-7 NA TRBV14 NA TGTGCCAGCAGCCAAGGTCTGGGGTCCACCTACGAGCAGTACTTC CASSQGLGSTYEQYF
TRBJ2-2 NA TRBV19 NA TGTGCCAGTAGTATCGGCCTCACCGGGGAGCTGTTTTTT CASSIGLTGELFF
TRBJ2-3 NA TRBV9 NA TGTGCCAGCAGCGACCAGCCCATGGGAGTAAGCACAGATACGCAGTATTTT CASSDQPMGVSTDTQYF
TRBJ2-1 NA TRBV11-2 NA TGTGCCAGCAGCCCTTGGGATGAGCAGTTCTTC CASSPWDEQFF
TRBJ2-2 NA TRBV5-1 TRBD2 TGCGCCAGCAGCTTGGCGGGAGGAACCGGGGAGCTGTTTTTT CASSLAGGTGELFF
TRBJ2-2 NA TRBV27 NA TGTGCCAGCCGTTACAGCGGACCTAACACCGGGGAGCTGTTTTTT CASRYSGPNTGELFF
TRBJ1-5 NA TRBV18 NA TGTGCCAGCTCACTTGGGGGCTTCCCCAATCAGCCCCAGCATTTT CASSLGGFPNQPQHF
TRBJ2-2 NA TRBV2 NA TGTGCCAGCAGTGATTATCGTCCAACCACCGGGGAGCTGTTTTTT CASSDYRPTTGELFF
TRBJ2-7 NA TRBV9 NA TGTGCCAGCAGCGTAGGGCTAGTATCCTACGAGCAGTACTTC CASSVGLVSYEQYF
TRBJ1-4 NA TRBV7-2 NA TGTGCCAGCAGCCCATACAGGGAGGAAAAACTGTTTTTT CASSPYREEKLFF
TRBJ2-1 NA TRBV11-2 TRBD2 TGTGCCAGCAGCTTAAGGGGGCGGGAGGGCATGAATGAGCAGTTCTTC CASSLRGREGMNEQFF
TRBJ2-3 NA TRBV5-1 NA TGCGCCAGCAGCCGCCCCGGAGATACGCAGTATTTT CASSRPGDTQYF
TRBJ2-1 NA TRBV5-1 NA TGCGCCAGCAGCTTGGTTACGGCTAAGAATGAGCAGTTCTTC CASSLVTAKNEQFF
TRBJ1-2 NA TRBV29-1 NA TGCAGCGTTGCGGATACGCCCGGGTATGGCTACACCTTC CSVADTPGYGYTF
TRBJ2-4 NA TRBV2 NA TGTGCCAGCAGTTCACAGGGTTCAAACATTCAGTACTTC CASSSQGSNIQYF
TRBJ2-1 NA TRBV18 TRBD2 TGTGCCAGCTCACCAGGACTAGCGGATGACAATGAGCAGTTCTTC CASSPGLADDNEQFF
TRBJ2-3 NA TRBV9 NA TGTGCCAGCAGCGAGGGAAGCACAGATACGCAGTATTTT CASSEGSTDTQYF
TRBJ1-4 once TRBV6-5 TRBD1 TGTGCCAGCAGTTATTGGGGACAGGGCAGCGAAAAACTGTTTTTT CASSYWGQGSEKLFF
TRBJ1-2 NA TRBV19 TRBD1 TGTGCCAGTAGTTTACAGGGGCGAGACTATGGCTACACCTTC CASSLQGRDYGYTF
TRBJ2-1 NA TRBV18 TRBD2 TGTGCCAGCTCACCACCGATGGGAGGGCGCAGCGATGAGCAGTTCTTC CASSPPMGGRSDEQFF
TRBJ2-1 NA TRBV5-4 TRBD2 TGTGCCAGCAGCTTCCAGTCAGCGGGAGGGATTGAGCAGTTCTTC CASSFQSAGGIEQFF
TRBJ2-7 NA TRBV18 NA TGTGCCAGCTCACCACTGGACGGTGCCTTCTCCTACGAGCAGTACTTC CASSPLDGAFSYEQYF
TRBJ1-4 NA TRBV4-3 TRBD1 TGCGCCAGCAGCCTGCTCCGGGACAGAGAAATGTTTTTT CASSLLRDREMFF
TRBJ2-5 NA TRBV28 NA TGTGCCAGCAGTTTATGGGGGGAGACAGGAACACAAGAGACCCAGTACTTC CASSLWGETGTQETQYF